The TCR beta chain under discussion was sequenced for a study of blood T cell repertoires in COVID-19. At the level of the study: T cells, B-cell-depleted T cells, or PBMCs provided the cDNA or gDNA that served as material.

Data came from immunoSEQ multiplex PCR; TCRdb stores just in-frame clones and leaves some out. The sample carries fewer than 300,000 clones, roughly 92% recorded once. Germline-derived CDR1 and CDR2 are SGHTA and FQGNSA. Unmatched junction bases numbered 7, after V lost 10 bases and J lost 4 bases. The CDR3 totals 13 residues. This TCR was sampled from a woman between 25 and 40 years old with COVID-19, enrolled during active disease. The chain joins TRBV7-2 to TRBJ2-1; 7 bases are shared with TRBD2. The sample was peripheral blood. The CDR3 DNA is TGTGCCACCTCTAGCGGTACTTACAATGAGCAGTTCTTC. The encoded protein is CATSSGTYNEQFF.